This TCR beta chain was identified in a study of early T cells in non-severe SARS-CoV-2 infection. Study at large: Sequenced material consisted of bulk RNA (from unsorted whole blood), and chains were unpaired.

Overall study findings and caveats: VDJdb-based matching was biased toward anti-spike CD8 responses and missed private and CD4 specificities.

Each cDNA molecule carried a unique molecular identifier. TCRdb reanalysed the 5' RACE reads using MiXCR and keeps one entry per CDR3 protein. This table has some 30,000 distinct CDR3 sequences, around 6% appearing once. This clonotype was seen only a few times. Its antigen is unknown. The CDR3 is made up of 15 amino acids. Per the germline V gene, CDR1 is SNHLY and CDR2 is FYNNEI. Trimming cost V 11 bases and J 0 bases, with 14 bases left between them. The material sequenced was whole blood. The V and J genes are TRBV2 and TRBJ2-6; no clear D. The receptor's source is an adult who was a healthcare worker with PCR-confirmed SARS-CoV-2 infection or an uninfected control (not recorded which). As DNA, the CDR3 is TGTGCCTCCGGAATCCCAGGCTCTGGGGCCAACGTCCTGACTTTC. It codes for CASGIPGSGANVLTF.